These T cell receptor beta chains were read from a single sample in a study of vaccination and CD4 T cells after COVID-19. Via MiXCR, TCRdb re-called the PCR reads, giving one row per CDR3 protein. The sample includes tens of thousands of distinct CDR3 sequences, about 61% seen only once; the top ten take 15% to 20%. Their target antigens are unknown. The sequenced sample was CD4+ T cells from blood, cultured in vitro, obtained after SARS-CoV-2 vaccination. These receptors were obtained from a human donor who received a COVID-19 vaccine. CDR3s include the opening cysteine and the closing phenylalanine or tryptophan. Each record gives: D gene, V gene, CDR3 protein. D genes are given only for firm matches.

d_call: TRBD1; v_call: TRBV27; cdr3_aa: CASSPRQGRLGQPQHF
d_call: NA; v_call: TRBV24-1; cdr3_aa: CATSEAGAKNIQYF
d_call: NA; v_call: TRBV6-5; cdr3_aa: CASSYSYEGDSPLHF
d_call: NA; v_call: TRBV12-3/TRBV12-4; cdr3_aa: CASSPGGPLGTQYF
d_call: TRBD1; v_call: TRBV5-1; cdr3_aa: CASSLRSGTETVYEQYF
d_call: NA; v_call: TRBV2; cdr3_aa: CASSQGGNNQPQHF
d_call: NA; v_call: TRBV6-1; cdr3_aa: CASSHEGGSGNTIYF
d_call: NA; v_call: TRBV24-1; cdr3_aa: CASLALPRGNEKLFF
d_call: NA; v_call: TRBV25-1; cdr3_aa: CASSKGTYNEQFF
d_call: TRBD1; v_call: TRBV19; cdr3_aa: CASSRISQPPGQGEAGNTIYF
d_call: TRBD2; v_call: TRBV24-1; cdr3_aa: CATSVASGASTDTQYF
d_call: NA; v_call: TRBV24-1; cdr3_aa: CATSDPRRGYQETQYF
d_call: TRBD1; v_call: TRBV18; cdr3_aa: CASSPPIDGTGEAFF
d_call: NA; v_call: TRBV6-1; cdr3_aa: CASSEKPRDINTEAFF
d_call: NA; v_call: TRBV20-1; cdr3_aa: CSARDVGMNTEAFF
d_call: TRBD1; v_call: TRBV6-1; cdr3_aa: CASSPNRGPLYEQYF
d_call: TRBD2; v_call: TRBV6-2/TRBV6-3; cdr3_aa: CASSEGLAVNTQYF
d_call: TRBD1; v_call: TRBV10-1; cdr3_aa: CASTPGQVVGQETQYF
d_call: NA; v_call: TRBV5-4; cdr3_aa: CASRKRGANYGYTF
d_call: TRBD2; v_call: TRBV28; cdr3_aa: CASSFLAGGTDTQYF
d_call: NA; v_call: TRBV5-8; cdr3_aa: CASSLVRQPQHF
d_call: NA; v_call: TRBV6-1; cdr3_aa: CASSDSSGGTYGYTF
d_call: TRBD1; v_call: TRBV5-4; cdr3_aa: CASSLEGASQETQYF
d_call: NA; v_call: TRBV20-1; cdr3_aa: CSARTGRFTDTQYF
d_call: NA; v_call: TRBV11-3; cdr3_aa: CASSLGNYGYTF